This is a list of T cell receptor beta chains from one sample in a study of T cells after yellow fever vaccination. TCRdb re-called the 5' RACE reads through MiXCR, storing one row per CDR3 protein. The sample holds almost 600,000 distinct CDR3 sequences, around an eighth seen once. Source: PBMCs, taken on the day of the yellow fever booster vaccination. The receptors shown here come from a man under 40 who received the YFV17D yellow fever vaccine. Each CDR3 is given with its conserved first and last residue. Only part of the rows carry a size: once, few, many, or a class if the clone is expanded.

CDR3	length	J	V	size
CAIREAAGPAAQYF	14	TRBJ2-5	TRBV10-3	NA
CASTPDGISTDTQYF	15	TRBJ2-3	TRBV12-3/TRBV12-4	many
CASSSWERQQYF	12	TRBJ2-3	TRBV5-8	few
CASSFTQGREQYF	13	TRBJ2-7	TRBV12-3/TRBV12-4	NA
CASSFVSGELFF	12	TRBJ2-2	TRBV12-3/TRBV12-4	many
CASSQDRGWGTTDTQYF	17	TRBJ2-3	TRBV4-2	few
CASSLRGGGGTEAFF	15	TRBJ1-1	TRBV7-2	few
CSVEDLRQGVNEQYF	15	TRBJ2-7	TRBV29-1	NA
CASRPASSGEQYF	13	TRBJ2-7	TRBV28	NA
CASSPQGANSPLHF	14	TRBJ1-6	TRBV12-3/TRBV12-4	few
CASSQARGETQYF	13	TRBJ2-5	TRBV3-1	NA
CSARVWGDGMNTEAFF	16	TRBJ1-1	TRBV20-1	few
CASSALKADTQYF	13	TRBJ2-3	TRBV19	few
CASSRGQGVTEAFF	14	TRBJ1-1	TRBV14	few
CASSNLANEQYF	12	TRBJ2-7	TRBV7-9	many
CASSPQRGPETQYF	14	TRBJ2-5	TRBV6-1	NA
CASSAQLAVLGETQYF	16	TRBJ2-5	TRBV18	NA
CASSYKGLAGRLPPDYEQYF	20	TRBJ2-7	TRBV6-2/TRBV6-3	few
CASLVGGGSPLHF	13	TRBJ1-6	TRBV2	few
CASSWRIKLNTEAFF	15	TRBJ1-1	TRBV11-2	NA
CASQGALDTGELFF	14	TRBJ2-2	TRBV28	few
CSARGGFQETQYF	13	TRBJ2-5	TRBV20-1	NA